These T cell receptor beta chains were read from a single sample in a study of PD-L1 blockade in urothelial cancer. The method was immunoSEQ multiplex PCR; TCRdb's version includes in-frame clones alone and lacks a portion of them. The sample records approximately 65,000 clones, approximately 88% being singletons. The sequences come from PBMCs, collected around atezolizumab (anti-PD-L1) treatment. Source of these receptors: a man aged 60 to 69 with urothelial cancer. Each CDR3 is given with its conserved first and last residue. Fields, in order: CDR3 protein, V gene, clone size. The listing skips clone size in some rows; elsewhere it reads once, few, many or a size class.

CDR3aa: CASSISDTGNQPQHF
v_gene: TRBV19
abundance: -

CDR3aa: CASSLQQGRHGNTIYF
v_gene: TRBV11-3
abundance: -

CDR3aa: CASSSQQGWQETQYF
v_gene: TRBV28
abundance: -

CDR3aa: CATMSGAFQETQYF
v_gene: TRBV15
abundance: -

CDR3aa: CASSPPTSGPGTQYF
v_gene: TRBV27
abundance: -

CDR3aa: CASSLVQGSNNEQFF
v_gene: TRBV5-6
abundance: -

CDR3aa: CASSYGAGVQETQYF
v_gene: TRBV6-5
abundance: -

CDR3aa: CASSQDGNRRNTEAFF
v_gene: TRBV4-1
abundance: -

CDR3aa: CASSWGEGRTSYEQYF
v_gene: TRBV5-5
abundance: -

CDR3aa: CSLPTGISYEQYF
v_gene: TRBV29-1
abundance: -

CDR3aa: CASSLVVGGEQYF
v_gene: TRBV7-9
abundance: -

CDR3aa: CASRTANYGYTF
v_gene: TRBV19
abundance: -

CDR3aa: CASSSGDSNEKLFF
v_gene: TRBV7-2
abundance: -

CDR3aa: CASGRLDSDEQFF
v_gene: TRBV27
abundance: -

CDR3aa: CASSPRPGGGELFF
v_gene: TRBV19
abundance: -

CDR3aa: CAISDTGVKDYGYTF
v_gene: TRBV10-3
abundance: few

CDR3aa: CASSAPGGSGIYGYTF
v_gene: TRBV9
abundance: -

CDR3aa: CATNPGLSTDTQYF
v_gene: TRBV5-1
abundance: -

CDR3aa: CASHPDRRNEKLFF
v_gene: TRBV2
abundance: few

CDR3aa: CSGSQGYEQYF
v_gene: TRBV29-1
abundance: -

CDR3aa: CASRRGQGNYNEQFF
v_gene: TRBV6-5
abundance: -

CDR3aa: CAWRTKGGRRDRGLYEQYF
v_gene: TRBV30
abundance: -

CDR3aa: CASNVLGGTNTGELFF
v_gene: TRBV7-3
abundance: few

CDR3aa: CASSTGQVRTYGYTF
v_gene: TRBV7-8
abundance: -

CDR3aa: CASAQLAGARDTQYF
v_gene: TRBV6-5
abundance: -

CDR3aa: CTPQGLGGYTF
v_gene: TRBV20-1
abundance: few

CDR3aa: CASSPEGGSSGNTIYF
v_gene: TRBV5-1
abundance: -

CDR3aa: CASSFKAGLGLGELFF
v_gene: TRBV5-6
abundance: -

CDR3aa: CASSSIATNEKLFF
v_gene: TRBV19
abundance: -

CDR3aa: CASSSTARDEQYF
v_gene: TRBV5-6
abundance: -

CDR3aa: CASSLVGGRTEAFF
v_gene: TRBV11-2
abundance: -

CDR3aa: CASSLQGWETQYF
v_gene: TRBV5-4
abundance: -

CDR3aa: CASSLAEDREFRNTIYF
v_gene: TRBV5-1
abundance: -

CDR3aa: CASSDMGGGNYGYTF
v_gene: TRBV5-1
abundance: -

CDR3aa: CASSFPGGEDTQYF
v_gene: TRBV12-1
abundance: once

CDR3aa: CASSQDRGHEQYF
v_gene: TRBV16
abundance: -

CDR3aa: CASSLYGGDYGYTF
v_gene: TRBV5-1
abundance: -

CDR3aa: CASSPGETSGGAEQFF
v_gene: TRBV5-1
abundance: -

CDR3aa: CASSDRGGQPQHF
v_gene: TRBV2
abundance: -

CDR3aa: CASSLAGLTYF
v_gene: TRBV2
abundance: -

CDR3aa: CASSLLQIGYTF
v_gene: TRBV5-6
abundance: -

CDR3aa: CASSQGTSGGRETQYF
v_gene: TRBV4-1
abundance: -

CDR3aa: CASSLLAGEGYEQYF
v_gene: TRBV7-2
abundance: -

CDR3aa: CAIGLAGVGEQFF
v_gene: TRBV10-3
abundance: -

CDR3aa: CASSNLLEKGDTQYF
v_gene: TRBV6-5
abundance: -

CDR3aa: CASSPQGPLAGAGEQYF
v_gene: TRBV7-9
abundance: -

CDR3aa: CASSSTGNSPLHF
v_gene: TRBV5-4
abundance: -

CDR3aa: CASSLGRRYGYTF
v_gene: TRBV27
abundance: -

CDR3aa: CASRFEGSYNEQFF
v_gene: TRBV28
abundance: -

CDR3aa: CASSLWSGTNTGELFF
v_gene: TRBV27
abundance: -

CDR3aa: CASSQGTSGNSGELFF
v_gene: TRBV4-3
abundance: -

CDR3aa: CASSVTVSNQPQHF
v_gene: TRBV6-1
abundance: -

CDR3aa: CASRGQGGLTYEQYF
v_gene: TRBV2
abundance: -

CDR3aa: CASSVDSGRAGEQFF
v_gene: TRBV9
abundance: -

CDR3aa: CASRGQNNQPQHF
v_gene: TRBV28
abundance: -

CDR3aa: CASRTGGWSNQPQHF
v_gene: TRBV28
abundance: -

CDR3aa: CASTQQGLNTEAFF
v_gene: TRBV19
abundance: -

CDR3aa: CASSLGSGTGVNQPQHF
v_gene: TRBV5-1
abundance: -

CDR3aa: CASSPTSGRAGYEQYF
v_gene: TRBV9
abundance: -